The 3 T cell receptor beta chains presented below share a single source sample, sequenced in a study of shared clonotypes between healthy human individuals. This table comes from immunoSEQ multiplex PCR, and its TCRdb copy is limited to in-frame clones, with some not included. Among some 500,000 clones, about 96% were seen once, and the ten largest hold about 0.057%. The sequencing sample was made of naive CD4+ T cells sorted from blood. The subset here: CD45RA+ positively selected. The receptor set was obtained from a woman aged 30 to 39 in good health.

The V gene is TRBV29-1, the J gene TRBJ2-7, with 10 bases fitting TRBD2. CDR3 length: 16 residues. Germline-derived CDR1 and CDR2 are SQVTM and ANQGSEA. The J segment lost 1 base and the V segment lost 2 bases, leaving 8 bases of the junction unmatched. The CDR3 region is CSVERLAGVGSYEQYF. CDR3 coding DNA: TGCAGCGTTGAAAGGCTAGCGGGAGTAGGTTCCTACGAGCAGTACTTC.

The chain joins TRBV18 to TRBJ2-7; 14 nucleotides match TRBD2. Germline V gene data show CDR1 as KGHSH and CDR2 as LQKENI. V dropped 3 bases and J dropped 6; count of bases not matched to a gene: 4. The CDR3 sequence is 15 residues long. The chain's CDR3 is CASSPPGLAGVEQYF. The DNA of the CDR3 is TGTGCCAGCTCACCCCCGGGACTAGCGGGAGTCGAGCAGTACTTC.

This clone was recorded only once. At one end, the junction sequence differs from germline, possibly due to a read error. The rearrangement uses TRBV14 and TRBJ2-1; D not certain. The CDR3 covers 13 residues. CDR1 and CDR2 (germline): SGHDN, FVKESK. The CDR3 here is CASSQSTGTSTVF. CDR3 in DNA: TGTGCCAGCAGCCAAAGCACCGGAACGAGCACGGTCTTC.